Following are 19 T cell receptor beta chains from one sample sequenced in a study of human T cells and chemical hapten exposure. Time point: pre-sensitization, week 0. The treatment here: therapeutic diphenylcyclopropenone sensitization with weekly scalp DPC. MiXCR, run by TCRdb on the RACE reads, gives a single entry per CDR3 protein. Counted here are 300,000 to 450,000 distinct CDR3 sequences, approximately 5% occurring once; the ten biggest clones make up approximately 2.4%. This sample comprised whole blood, obtained in connection with sensitization to the hapten diphenylcyclopropenone (DPC). Receptors were obtained from a woman aged 45-60 years with alopecia areata. Some clones in this sample may be carry-over from other donors' samples.

This clonotype was observed many times. J is TRBJ2-1 and V is TRBV7-2; 12 bases fit TRBD2. Trimming took 5 bases from V and 6 from J; bases not matched to a gene: 5. The V gene's germline CDR1 is SGHTA and CDR2 FQGNSA. The CDR3 totals 15 residues. The CDR3 DNA follows: TGTGCCAGCAGCCCGTGGACTAGCGGGGCCAATGAGCAGTTCTTC. It translates to CASSPWTSGANEQFF.

Many counts were recorded for this clonotype. The J gene is TRBJ1-1, the V gene TRBV18; tentatively, D is TRBD1 (6 bases). The CDR3 has 16 amino acids. The germline V and J ends were trimmed by 2 bases and 0 bases, with 13 bases remaining between them. The germline V gene encodes CDR1 KGHSH and CDR2 LQKENI. CDR3 sequence reads: CASSPMAGVMNTEAFF. In DNA form, the CDR3 reads TGTGCCAGCTCACCAATGGCAGGGGTTATGAACACTGAAGCTTTCTTT.

This clonotype was detected a few times. V usage is TRBV27 and J usage is TRBJ1-6; a possible D gene is TRBD1 (6 bases). This CDR3 contains 15 residues. Germline V gives CDR1 MNHEY, CDR2 SMNVEV (reference sequence). Trimming cost V 7 bases and J 7 bases, with 17 bases left between them. CDR3 DNA: TGTGCCAGCACCGGGAGACAGGCCTCCAATTCACCCCTCCACTTT. Translated: CASTGRQASNSPLHF.

J is TRBJ1-1 and V is TRBV11-2, with D perhaps TRBD1 (6 bases). V dropped 6 bases and J dropped 5 bases, with 16 bases sitting between them. The CDR3 runs to 14 residues. Germline CDR1 is SGHAT and CDR2 is FQNNGV. As DNA, the CDR3 is TGTGCCAGCAGGTGGGGGCCGTGGCGAACTGAAGCTTTCTTT. Translating it yields CASRWGPWRTEAFF.

Worth noting for this clonotype: With a much larger clone just one base away, this may be a read error. This chain uses TRBV12-3 or TRBV12-4 with TRBJ1-3; D gene unclear. V was trimmed by 2 bases and J by 2 bases, leaving 1 base between them. The CDR3 is 12 residues long. This chain's CDR3 is CASSLTGNTIYF. In DNA form, the CDR3 reads TGTGCCAGCAGTTTAACTGGAAACACCATATATTTT.

The rearrangement joins TRBV6-2 or TRBV6-3 to TRBJ2-2; D remains unclear. V lost 6 bases and J 3 bases, leaving 11 bases between the germline ends. Germline lookup yields CDR1 MNHEY and CDR2 SVGEGT. The CDR3 extends over 14 amino acids. The CDR3 spells CASSTLGYTGELFF. CDR3 nucleotide sequence: TGTGCCAGCAGCACTCTGGGTTACACCGGGGAGCTGTTTTTT.

A few counts support this clonotype. The V call is TRBV7-2, the J call TRBJ1-1; D call uncertain. The V end was cut by 2 bases, the J end by 3 bases, with 16 bases between. The CDR3 length is 16 residues. Germline-derived CDR1 and CDR2 are SGHTA and FQGNSA. CDR3 sequence: CASSLTLSFGDTEAFF. DNA of the CDR3: TGTGCCAGCAGCTTAACCCTCTCATTCGGTGACACTGAAGCTTTCTTT.

This clonotype was found many times. The chain couples TRBV6-2 or TRBV6-3 to TRBJ2-5, with D possibly matching TRBD1 (5 bases). Looked up from germline, CDR1 is MNHEY and CDR2 is SVGEGT. V lost 8 bases and J lost 4, with 8 bases in between. The CDR3 is 11 residues long. The CDR3 spells CASGQGETQYF. The CDR3 DNA sequence: TGTGCCAGCGGTCAGGGAGAGACCCAGTACTTC.

Many counts were recorded for this clonotype. The chain joins TRBV30 to TRBJ2-5, with D possibly called TRBD1 or TRBD2 (5 bases each). The germline gives CDR1 GTSNPN, CDR2 SVGIG (reference sequence). This CDR3 contains 13 residues. Trimming took 4 bases from V and 7 from J, leaving 16 bases between them. The CDR3 is CAWMDQAGGTQYF. For the CDR3, the DNA is TGTGCCTGGATGGATCAGGCTGGGGGGACCCAGTACTTC. Combining the CDR3 with reference TRBV30 and TRBJ2-5 gives the whole variable domain SQTIHQWPATLVQPVGSPLSLECTVEGTSNPNLYWYRQAAGRGLQLLFYSVGIGQISSEVPQNLSASRPQDRQFILSSKKLLLSDSGFYLCAWMDQAGGTQYFGPGTRLLVL.

This clonotype was picked up many times. V and J are TRBV28 and TRBJ1-1; D unclear. V lost 6 bases and J lost 1, with 9 bases in between. Germline assignment: CDR1 MDHEN and CDR2 SYDVKM. CDR3 length: 13 amino acids. DNA for the CDR3: TGTGCCAGCAGGAAATCCTGGAACACTGAAGCTTTCTTT. Amino acids: CASRKSWNTEAFF.

This clonotype was detected a few times. The CDR3 sequence: CASSLVPGVYNEQFF. The CDR3 DNA reads as TGTGCCAGCAGCTTGGTTCCCGGGGTTTACAATGAGCAGTTCTTC. The rearrangement joins TRBV5-5 to TRBJ2-1; a possible D gene is TRBD2 (5 bases). CDR3 length: 15 residues. Trimming removed 0 bases from V and 4 bases from J, with 11 bases in between. Looked up from germline, CDR1 is SGHKS and CDR2 is YYEKEE (reference sequence).

This clonotype has a count of ten or more. V is TRBV5-1 and J is TRBJ2-1; no clear D gene. The germline CDR1 and CDR2 sequences are SGHRS and YFSETQ. Trimming removed 0 bases at V and 2 bases at J, with 6 bases between. The CDR3 loop spans 14 amino acids. The CDR3 region is CASSLEAAYNEQFF. CDR3 DNA sequence: TGCGCCAGCAGCTTGGAGGCAGCCTACAATGAGCAGTTCTTC. Full variable domain (outside the CDR3, taken from reference TRBV5-1 and TRBJ2-1): KAGVTQTPRYLIKTRGQQVTLSCSPISGHRSVSWYQQTPGQGLQFLFEYFSETQRNKGNFPGRFSGRQFSNSRSEMNVSTLELGDSALYLCASSLEAAYNEQFFGPGTRLTVL.

This clonotype has a count of ten or more. At one end, the junction sequence differs from germline, possibly due to a read error. V and J are TRBV9 and TRBJ2-1; TRBD1 is a possible D gene (6 bases). The CDR3 length is 15 residues. CDR1 and CDR2 from the germline V gene are SGDLS and YYNGEE. CDR3: CASTVGLGGENEQFF. The CDR3 region has the DNA TGTGCCAGCACCGTAGGGCTAGGGGGAGAGAATGAGCAGTTCTTC.

There are many counts of this clonotype. The gene calls are TRBV7-3 and TRBJ1-1; D ambiguous. The germline gives CDR1 SGHTA, CDR2 FQGTGA. The CDR3 is 13 residues long. Deletions cut 5 bases from V and 3 bases from J, with 10 bases between. CDR3 in amino acids: CASSLWGDTEAFF. The CDR3 nucleotides read TGTGCCAGCAGCCTGTGGGGAGACACTGAAGCTTTCTTT.

At least ten counts were recorded for this clonotype. The rearrangement links TRBV7-9 to TRBJ2-7, with TRBD1 identical over 7 bases. The CDR3 totals 14 residues. Germline V gene lookup returns CDR1 SEHNR and CDR2 FQNEAQ (reference sequence). The V segment lost 0 bases and the J segment 2 bases; nucleotides outside the gene matches: 1. The CDR3 here is CASSLAGTAYEQYF. The CDR3 nucleotides read TGTGCCAGCAGCTTAGCGGGGACAGCCTACGAGCAGTACTTC. Full variable domain (remainder filled in from reference TRBV7-9 and TRBJ2-7): DTGVSQNPRHKITKRGQNVTFRCDPISEHNRLYWYRQTLGQGPEFLTYFQNEAQLEKSRLLSDRFSAERPKGSFSTLEIQRTEQGDSAMYLCASSLAGTAYEQYFGPGTRLTVT.

The chain carries TRBV12-3 or TRBV12-4 and TRBJ2-2; D is uncertain. The CDR3 has 12 residues. The V end lost 10 bases, the J end lost 6 bases, and 12 bases lay between the germline ends. The CDR3 is CATRILPGELFF. For the CDR3, the DNA is TGTGCCACCAGGATTCTTCCCGGGGAGCTGTTTTTT.

This clonotype was recorded a few times. The chain uses TRBV11-2 and TRBJ2-1; 10 nucleotides agree with TRBD2. CDR3 length: 17 residues. Germline lookup yields CDR1 SGHAT and CDR2 FQNNGV. The ends lost 4 bases at V and 5 bases at J; junction bases unmatched: 11. The CDR3 is CASSSLEGLAANNEQFF. The CDR3, as DNA: TGTGCCAGCAGCTCATTAGAAGGACTAGCGGCTAACAATGAGCAGTTCTTC.

This chain links TRBV7-8 with TRBJ1-5; 8 nucleotides agree with TRBD1. The CDR3 has 15 amino acids. V gave up 5 bases and J gave up 3 bases; unmatched junction bases: 6. From germline, CDR1 is SGHVS and CDR2 FQNEAQ. CDR3 bases: TGTGCCAGCAGCGCACGACAGGGGACCAATCAGCCCCAGCATTTT. The encoded protein is CASSARQGTNQPQHF.

In DNA, the CDR3 is TGTGCCAGCAGCCCATCACCAACGGAAGAGACCCAGTACTTC. This encodes CASSPSPTEETQYF. V and J are TRBV9 and TRBJ2-5, with D uncertain. The CDR3 has 14 amino acids. The germline V gene has CDR1 SGDLS and CDR2 YYNGEE. V lost 4 bases, J lost 3 bases, and 13 bases lay in between.